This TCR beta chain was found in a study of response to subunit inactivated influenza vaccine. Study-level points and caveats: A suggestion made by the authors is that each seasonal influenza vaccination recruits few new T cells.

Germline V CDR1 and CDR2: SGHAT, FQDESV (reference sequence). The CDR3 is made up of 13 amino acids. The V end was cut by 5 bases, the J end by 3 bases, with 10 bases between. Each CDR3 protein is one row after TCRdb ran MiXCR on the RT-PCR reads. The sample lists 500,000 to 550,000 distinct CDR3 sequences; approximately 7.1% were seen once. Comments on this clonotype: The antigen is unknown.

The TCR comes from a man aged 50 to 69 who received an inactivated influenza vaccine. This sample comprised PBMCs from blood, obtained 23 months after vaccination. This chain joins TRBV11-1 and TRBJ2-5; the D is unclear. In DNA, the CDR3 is TGTGCCAGCAGCACCGGGCCGAAAGAGACCCAGTACTTC. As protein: CASSTGPKETQYF.